The source of this TCR beta chain is a study of T cells in Graves' hyperthyroidism and ophthalmopathy. Study findings and constraints: Ophthalmopathy stood apart from stable hyperthyroidism in a 13 V-J model. A median around 6.8 months before onset, the model predicted ophthalmopathy.

RNA transcripts gave rise to amplified TCR beta CDR3 regions. Carried out on the TCR CDR3, a first-round RT-PCR used the HTBI primer set. From the multiplex PCR reads, TCRdb called clonotypes with MiXCR, one entry per CDR3 protein. The sample carries over 650,000 distinct CDR3 sequences, 45% recorded once. The CDR3 has 15 residues. V lost 3 bases to trimming and J lost 1 base, with 12 bases between them. CDR1 is SEHNR, CDR2 FQNEAQ, per germline (reference sequence). This clonotype came up a few times. The antigen is unknown. The specimen sequenced was peripheral blood or thyroid tissue (not recorded which). This clonotype was sampled from an adult man with Graves' disease, either hyperthyroidism or ophthalmopathy (not recorded which). This chain joins TRBV7-9 and TRBJ1-1; tentatively, D is TRBD1 (5 bases). For the CDR3, the DNA is TGTGCCAGCAGCTTGGCGTATACAGGGAACACTGAAGCTTTCTTT. Its translation is CASSLAYTGNTEAFF.